This is a list of T cell receptor beta chains from one sample in a study of blood T cell repertoires in COVID-19. The data were produced by immunoSEQ multiplex PCR, yet TCRdb's version contains in-frame clones alone and is incomplete. The data hold 150,000 to 200,000 clones, with approximately 81% observed a single time. Sequencing used PBMCs or T cells enriched from blood (not recorded which). The receptor source for this set is a woman aged 45-65 years who had recovered from COVID-19. Both conserved end residues are trimmed from each CDR3.

v_call cdr3_aa
TRBV9 ASSVDSSGQRYEQF
TRBV5-1 ASSSGTGPWGYT
TRBV9 ASSIGEGINYGYT
TRBV7-2 ASSFRTSGSGTDTQY
TRBV6-5 ASRSSGFSNQPQH
TRBV24-1 ATRTTGGCGNTIY
TRBV24-1 ATSAPRLAGDFGELF
TRBV6-1 ASSFRVPGYEQY
TRBV5-1 ASSLNPVAETQY
TRBV9 ASSVLQDPNYGYT
TRBV5-6 ASSLGRGSGNTIY